The clone carrying this T cell receptor (beta chain) was observed at least ten times. This CDR3 has 14 residues. V lost 4 bases and J lost 0; bases outside the gene matches: 2. TCRdb re-derived calls from the 5' RACE reads in MiXCR, one entry per CDR3 protein. Of approximately 81,000 distinct CDR3 sequences listed, over 10% are singletons. Specified time point: sample taken at primary tumor resection. Whole RNA from tumor, nontumor lung or frozen PBMC was sequenced unsorted. Donors were under 90 untreated early-stage non-small cell lung cancer patients. The data belong to a study of spatial heterogeneity in lung cancer.

This clonotype originated in a male donor with early-stage non-small cell lung cancer. V usage is TRBV12-3 or TRBV12-4 and J usage is TRBJ1-1, with TRBD1 matching over 7 bases. Sequencing used PBMCs, obtained at surgery. CDR3 in DNA: TGTGCCAGCAGTTCACAGGGGTTGAACACTGAAGCTTTCTTT. Amino acids: CASSSQGLNTEAFF.